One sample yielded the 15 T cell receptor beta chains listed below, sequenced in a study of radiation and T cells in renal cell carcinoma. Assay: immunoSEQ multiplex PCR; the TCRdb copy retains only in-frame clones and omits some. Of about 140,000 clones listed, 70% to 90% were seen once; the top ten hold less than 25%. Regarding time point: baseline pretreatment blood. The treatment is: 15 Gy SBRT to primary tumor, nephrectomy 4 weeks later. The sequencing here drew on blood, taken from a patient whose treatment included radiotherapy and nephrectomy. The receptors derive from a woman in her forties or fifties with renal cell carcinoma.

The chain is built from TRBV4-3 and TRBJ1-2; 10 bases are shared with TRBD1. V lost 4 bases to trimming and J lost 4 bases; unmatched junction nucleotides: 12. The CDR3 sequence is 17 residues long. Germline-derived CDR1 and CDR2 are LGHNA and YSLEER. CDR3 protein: CASSLGQGGVGAYGYTF. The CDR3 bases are TGCGCCAGCAGCCTAGGACAGGGGGGCGTGGGGGCCTATGGCTACACCTTC.

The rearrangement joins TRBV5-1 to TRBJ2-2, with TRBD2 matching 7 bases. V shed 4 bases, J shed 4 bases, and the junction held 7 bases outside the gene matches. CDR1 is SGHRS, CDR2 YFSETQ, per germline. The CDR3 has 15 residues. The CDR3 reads CASSPRTRGTGELFF. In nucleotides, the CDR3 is TGCGCCAGCAGCCCCAGGACTAGAGGCACCGGGGAGCTGTTTTTT. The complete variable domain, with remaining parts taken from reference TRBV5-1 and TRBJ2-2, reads KAGVTQTPRYLIKTRGQQVTLSCSPISGHRSVSWYQQTPGQGLQFLFEYFSETQRNKGNFPGRFSGRQFSNSRSEMNVSTLELGDSALYLCASSPRTRGTGELFFGEGSRLTVL.

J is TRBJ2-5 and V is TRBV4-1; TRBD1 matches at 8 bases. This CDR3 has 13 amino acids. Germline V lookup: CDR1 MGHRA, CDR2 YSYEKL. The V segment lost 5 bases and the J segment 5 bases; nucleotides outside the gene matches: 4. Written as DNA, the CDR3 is TGCGCCAGCAGCAGGACAGGGACGGAGACCCAGTACTTC. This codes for CASSRTGTETQYF.

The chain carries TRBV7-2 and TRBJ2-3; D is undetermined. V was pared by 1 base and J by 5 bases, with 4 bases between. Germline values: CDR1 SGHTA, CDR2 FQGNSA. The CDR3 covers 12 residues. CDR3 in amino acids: CASSLGRDTQYF. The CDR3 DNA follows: TGTGCCAGCAGCTTAGGGAGAGATACGCAGTATTTT.

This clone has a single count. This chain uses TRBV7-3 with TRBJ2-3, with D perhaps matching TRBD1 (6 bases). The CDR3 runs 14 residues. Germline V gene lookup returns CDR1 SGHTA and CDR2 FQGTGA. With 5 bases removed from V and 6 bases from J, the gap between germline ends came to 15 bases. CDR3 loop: CASSPFRDRDTQYF. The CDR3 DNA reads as TGTGCCAGCAGCCCATTTCGAGACAGGGATACGCAGTATTTT.

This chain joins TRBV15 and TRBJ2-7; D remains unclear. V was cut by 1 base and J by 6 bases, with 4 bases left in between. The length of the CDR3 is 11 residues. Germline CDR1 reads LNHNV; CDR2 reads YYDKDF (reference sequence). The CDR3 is CATSRGVEQYF. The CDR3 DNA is TGTGCCACCAGCAGAGGAGTCGAGCAGTACTTC.

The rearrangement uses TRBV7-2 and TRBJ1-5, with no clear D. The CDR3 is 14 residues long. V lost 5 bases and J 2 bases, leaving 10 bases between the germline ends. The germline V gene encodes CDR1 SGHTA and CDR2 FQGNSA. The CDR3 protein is CASSRSHRNQPQHF. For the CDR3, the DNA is TGTGCCAGCAGCAGATCCCATCGCAATCAGCCCCAGCATTTT.

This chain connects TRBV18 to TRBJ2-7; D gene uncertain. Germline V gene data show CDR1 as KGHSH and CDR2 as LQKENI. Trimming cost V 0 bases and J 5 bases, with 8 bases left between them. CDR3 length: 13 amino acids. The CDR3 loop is CASSPPMSDEQYF. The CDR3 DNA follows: TGTGCCAGCTCACCACCGATGAGCGACGAGCAGTACTTC.

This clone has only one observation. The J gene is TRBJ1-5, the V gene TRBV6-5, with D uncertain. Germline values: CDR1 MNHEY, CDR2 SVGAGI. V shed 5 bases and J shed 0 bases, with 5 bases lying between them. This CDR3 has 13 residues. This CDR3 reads CASSDYSNQPQHF. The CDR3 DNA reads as TGTGCCAGCAGTGATTATAGCAATCAGCCCCAGCATTTT.

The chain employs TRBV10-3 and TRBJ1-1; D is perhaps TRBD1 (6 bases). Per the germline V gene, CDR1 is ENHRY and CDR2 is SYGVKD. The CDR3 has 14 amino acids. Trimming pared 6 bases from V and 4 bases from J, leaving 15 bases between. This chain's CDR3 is CAISTGSSSTEAFF. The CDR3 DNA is TGTGCCATCAGCACAGGGAGCTCAAGCACTGAAGCTTTCTTT.

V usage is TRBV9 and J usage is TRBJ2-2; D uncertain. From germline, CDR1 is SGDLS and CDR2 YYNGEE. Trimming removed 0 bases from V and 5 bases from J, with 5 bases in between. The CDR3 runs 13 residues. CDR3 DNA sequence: TGTGCCAGCAGCGTAGGGGGAACCGGGGAGCTGTTTTTT. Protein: CASSVGGTGELFF.

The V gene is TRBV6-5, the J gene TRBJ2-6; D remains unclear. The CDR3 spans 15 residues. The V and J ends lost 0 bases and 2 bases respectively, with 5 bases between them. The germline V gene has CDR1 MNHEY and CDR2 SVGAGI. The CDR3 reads CASSYSRAGANVLTF. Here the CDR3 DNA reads TGTGCCAGCAGTTACTCGAGAGCTGGGGCCAACGTCCTGACTTTC.

CDR3 loop: CASSPEGSHNEQFF. CDR3 DNA sequence: TGCGCCAGCAGCCCAGAAGGCAGCCACAATGAGCAGTTCTTC. The chain uses TRBV4-3 and TRBJ2-1; the D is unclear. V was trimmed by 4 bases and J by 5 bases, leaving 12 bases between them. Germline values: CDR1 LGHNA, CDR2 YSLEER. The CDR3 sequence is 14 residues long.

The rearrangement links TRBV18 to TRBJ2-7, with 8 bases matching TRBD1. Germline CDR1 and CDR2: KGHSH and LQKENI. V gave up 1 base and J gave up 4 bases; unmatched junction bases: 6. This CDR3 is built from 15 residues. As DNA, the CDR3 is TGTGCCAGCTCACCACTCCTCGGACAGGGTTACGAGCAGTACTTC. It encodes CASSPLLGQGYEQYF.

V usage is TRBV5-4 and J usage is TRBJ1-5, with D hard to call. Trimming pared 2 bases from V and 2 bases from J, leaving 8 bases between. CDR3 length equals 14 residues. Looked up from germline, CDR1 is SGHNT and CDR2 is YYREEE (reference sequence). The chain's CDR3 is CASSLEGGNQPQHF. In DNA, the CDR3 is TGTGCCAGCAGCTTAGAGGGAGGCAATCAGCCCCAGCATTTT. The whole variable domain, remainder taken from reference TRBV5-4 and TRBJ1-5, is ETGVTQSPTHLIKTRGQQVTLRCSSQSGHNTVSWYQQALGQGPQFIFQYYREEENGRGNFPPRFSGLQFPNYSSELNVNALELDDSALYLCASSLEGGNQPQHFGDGTRLSIL.